Listed below are T cell receptor beta chains from one sample, sequenced in a study of CXCR3-negative and CXCR3-positive naive CD8 T cells. TCRdb reanalyzed the 5' RACE reads and collapses them to one entry per CDR3 protein, without DNA. The sample shows around 60,000 distinct CDR3 sequences, and more than 0.35% sits with its ten largest clones. Source material: naive CXCR3- CD8+ T cells from blood. Receptor source: a human donor in good health. Some clones in this sample may be carry-over from other donors' samples. CDR3s include the opening cysteine and the closing phenylalanine or tryptophan.

V gene	J gene	CDR3 protein
TRBV5-1	TRBJ1-1	CASSGQGGNTEAFF
TRBV19	TRBJ2-1	CASSITDYNEQFF
TRBV6-6	TRBJ2-5	CASSYGDTGQETQYF
TRBV4-2	TRBJ2-5	CASSQARTGLAGLETQYF
TRBV6-1	TRBJ2-2	CASPWDQNTGELFF
TRBV19	TRBJ2-7	CASSRVMTGVKEQYF
TRBV7-6	TRBJ1-3	CASSLAAAVSGNTIYF
TRBV29-1	TRBJ1-2	CIVGGTGAYGYTF
TRBV6-5	TRBJ2-1	CASSYLMGFNEQFF
TRBV6-1	TRBJ2-7	CASSVGLAYEQYF
TRBV13	TRBJ2-7	CASSPTGTYEQYF
TRBV27	TRBJ2-7	CASSLQGPSEQYF
TRBV7-9	TRBJ2-5	CASSPPGSRGRETQYF
TRBV29-1	TRBJ2-1	CSVVVEISYNEQFF
TRBV7-9	TRBJ2-1	CASISAGGPGNEQFF
TRBV5-1	TRBJ2-7	CASSLARDGSYEQYF
TRBV29-1	TRBJ2-1	CSVVDPGLAGDGGYNEQFF
TRBV3-1	TRBJ2-7	CASSPSRRFSYEQYF
TRBV12-3/TRBV12-4	TRBJ2-1	CASSPPRIIWDNEQFF
TRBV5-1	TRBJ2-3	CASSLETSGDTQYF
TRBV20-1	TRBJ2-3	CSARDHDATDTQYF
TRBV5-1	TRBJ2-2	CASSLDRTNTGELFF
TRBV7-9	TRBJ2-2	CASSLPGTGELFF
TRBV29-1	TRBJ2-7	CSVSTPGQGTYEQYF
TRBV7-2	TRBJ2-5	CASSSPSGETQYF
TRBV5-6	TRBJ2-3	CASSLPTSGGGTDTQYF
TRBV11-2	TRBJ2-7	CASSLVYGGPTQQYF
TRBV7-3	TRBJ2-7	CASSLNQQGAHEQYF
TRBV14	TRBJ1-6	CASSQVGSPLHF
TRBV10-2	TRBJ1-5	CASTEGANQPQHF
TRBV6-2/TRBV6-3	TRBJ2-3	CASSSLPLGHPGSTDTQYF
TRBV7-2	TRBJ2-5	CASSLEGLAGASYQETQYF
TRBV12-3/TRBV12-4	TRBJ2-3	CASSPNKRETTDTQYF
TRBV7-9	TRBJ2-5	CASSSRGARTQETQYF
TRBV24-1	TRBJ2-1	CATSTTGGNEQFF
TRBV7-6	TRBJ1-1	CASSLGGQGARNTEAFF
TRBV29-1	TRBJ2-7	CSVVHPGAYYEQYF
TRBV7-6	TRBJ1-2	CASSPPFAGSIGYTF
TRBV18	TRBJ1-6	CASSPSGQGNSPLHF
TRBV19	TRBJ2-1	CASSIGRLPPNNEQFF
TRBV20-1	TRBJ2-1	CSARGPGLADYNEQFF
TRBV3-1	TRBJ2-1	CASSLLLLYAPGEKFF
TRBV29-1	TRBJ2-6	CSVEISNFRDKDSGANVLTF
TRBV5-1	TRBJ2-1	CASSLTSVSYNEQFF
TRBV7-7	TRBJ2-5	CASSSVEGRGQETQYF
TRBV10-3	TRBJ2-3	CAITSGTSGRYTQYF
TRBV6-6	TRBJ2-5	CASTTGQETQYF
TRBV7-9	TRBJ2-3	CASSLRAGSTDTQYF
TRBV6-5	TRBJ1-6	CASTLSWDGSLSSPLHF
TRBV29-1	TRBJ2-7	CSVELAGGISSYEQYF
TRBV19	TRBJ2-3	CASSIAVVGGLADTQYF
TRBV28	TRBJ2-7	CASTLRGGAGGYYEQYF